One and the same sample provided the 28 T cell receptor beta chains below, sequenced in a study of radiotherapy plus CTLA-4 blockade in lung cancer. Method: immunoSEQ multiplex PCR; TCRdb's copy keeps in-frame clones and lacks some. The data show around 26,000 clones, over 70% seen once. The material sequenced was peripheral blood, taken from a patient treated with radiotherapy plus ipilimumab. The receptors originated from a human donor with non-small cell lung cancer who had stable disease on radiotherapy plus ipilimumab.

The chain links TRBV5-4 to TRBJ2-5; D is uncertain. The germline V gene has CDR1 SGHNT and CDR2 YYREEE (reference sequence). The CDR3 sequence is 15 residues long. V was cut by 4 bases and J by 2 bases, with 15 bases left in between. As DNA, the CDR3 is TGTGCCAGCAGCAGAGGACCCCACGCACAAGAGACCCAGTACTTC. The encoded protein is CASSRGPHAQETQYF.

The rearrangement links TRBV10-3 to TRBJ2-1; 10 bases match TRBD1. The germline gives CDR1 ENHRY, CDR2 SYGVKD. V gave up 6 bases and J gave up 6 bases; unmatched junction bases: 8. The length of the CDR3 is 15 residues. This chain's CDR3 is CAIRAGTGVSNEQFF. The CDR3 DNA sequence: TGTGCCATCAGGGCAGGGACAGGGGTTTCCAATGAGCAGTTCTTC.

This clone turned up a few times. J is TRBJ2-7 and V is TRBV28; D perhaps matches TRBD1 (6 bases). Germline V gene sequence: CDR1 MDHEN, CDR2 SYDVKM. This CDR3 has 11 amino acids. The germline V and J ends were trimmed by 10 bases and 3 bases, with 10 bases remaining between them. Here the CDR3 reads CATTGSYEQYF. The CDR3 DNA reads as TGTGCCACCACAGGGAGCTACGAGCAGTACTTC. Full variable domain (missing parts from reference TRBV28 and TRBJ2-7): DVKVTQSSRYLVKRTGEKVFLECVQDMDHENMFWYRQDPGLGLRLIYFSYDVKMKEKGDIPEGYSVSREKKERFSLILESASTNQTSMYLCATTGSYEQYFGPGTRLTVT.

This clone has only a few counts. The chain couples TRBV6-6 to TRBJ2-1; possibly TRBD1 for D (6 bases). This CDR3 has 16 amino acids. Germline V lookup: CDR1 MNHNY, CDR2 SVGAGI (reference sequence). V was trimmed by 7 bases and J by 0 bases, leaving 16 bases between them. CDR3 nucleotides: TGTGCCAGCACTTTCGGACAGTCCGACTCCTACAATGAGCAGTTCTTC. This sequence encodes CASTFGQSDSYNEQFF.

V usage is TRBV5-1 and J usage is TRBJ1-4; 10 nucleotides match TRBD1. The CDR3 spans 15 residues. Per the germline V gene, CDR1 is SGHRS and CDR2 is YFSETQ. V lost 4 bases and J lost 5; bases outside the gene matches: 5. CDR3 sequence reads: CASSPPGQGNEKLFF. As DNA, the CDR3 is TGCGCCAGCAGCCCTCCGGGACAGGGGAATGAAAAACTGTTTTTT.

The chain uses TRBV28 and TRBJ2-7; 7 positions match TRBD2. The V and J ends lost 5 bases and 3 bases, in that order; junction bases with no gene match: 10. This CDR3 is built from 15 residues. The germline V gene has CDR1 MDHEN and CDR2 SYDVKM. The CDR3 bases are TGTGCCAGCAGTGATGGGACTAACGGGAGCTACGAGCAGTACTTC. Residues: CASSDGTNGSYEQYF.

This rearrangement joins TRBV29-1 to TRBJ2-1, with TRBD2 identical over 9 bases. The CDR3 runs to 17 residues. The germline V gene encodes CDR1 SQVTM and CDR2 ANQGSEA. The V segment lost 5 bases and the J segment 7 bases; nucleotides outside the gene matches: 18. The CDR3 region is CSVMVQAGGLRGNEQFF. CDR3 nucleotide sequence: TGCAGCGTTATGGTTCAAGCGGGAGGACTCCGGGGGAATGAGCAGTTCTTC.

This clone was counted a single time. The gene calls are TRBV5-4 and TRBJ2-7; the match to TRBD1 covers 10 bases. V shed 4 bases, J shed 4 bases, and the junction held 5 bases outside the gene matches. Germline V gene data show CDR1 as SGHNT and CDR2 as YYREEE (reference sequence). The CDR3 is 14 residues long. CDR3 sequence (DNA): TGTGCCAGCAGCAAGACAGGGGGCCCTTACGAGCAGTACTTC. Protein product: CASSKTGGPYEQYF.

The chain is built from TRBV5-7 and TRBJ2-7; TRBD2 agrees at 10 bases. TRBV5-7 is an ORF, and what it does is uncertain. The CDR3 contains 16 residues. Trimming removed 1 base from V and 6 bases from J; junction bases left unmatched: 10. The CDR3 sequence: CASSLSSLAGDREQYF. The CDR3 DNA is TGTGCCAGCAGCTTGTCGAGCCTAGCGGGAGACCGCGAGCAGTACTTC.

The chain carries TRBV15 and TRBJ2-7; tentatively, D is TRBD2 (5 bases). This CDR3 is 16 amino acids long. Trimming left V 0 bases short and J 0 bases short, with 12 bases between. CDR1 and CDR2 from the germline V gene are LNHNV and YYDKDF (reference sequence). In DNA form, the CDR3 reads TGTGCCACCAGCAGAGATCCCGGGAAGAGCTCCTACGAGCAGTACTTC. Translated: CATSRDPGKSSYEQYF. Supplemented by reference TRBV15 and TRBJ2-7, the full variable domain reads DAMVIQNPRYQVTQFGKPVTLSCSQTLNHNVMYWYQQKSSQAPKLLFHYYDKDFNNEADTPDNFQSRRPNTSFCFLDIRSPGLGDTAMYLCATSRDPGKSSYEQYFGPGTRLTVT.

This chain links TRBV28 with TRBJ2-1; 8 bases agree with TRBD2. The CDR3 consists of 15 residues. The J segment lost 4 bases and the V segment lost 5 bases, leaving 7 bases of the junction unmatched. The germline V gene has CDR1 MDHEN and CDR2 SYDVKM. The CDR3 reads CASSRAGANYNEQFF. CDR3 sequence (DNA): TGTGCCAGCAGTAGAGCGGGAGCTAATTACAATGAGCAGTTCTTC.

This clone was observed a few times. The CDR3 coding sequence is TGTGCCAGTAGTGCCCAACCCACTAGCACGGAGACCCAGTACTTC. It yields the protein CASSAQPTSTETQYF. The rearrangement links TRBV19 to TRBJ2-5, with a tentative D call TRBD2 (6 bases). Per the germline V gene, CDR1 is LNHDA and CDR2 is SQIVND (reference sequence). CDR3 size: 15 residues. Trimming removed 5 bases at V and 5 bases at J, with 18 bases between.

The chain combines TRBV11-2 with TRBJ1-1; D is perhaps TRBD1 (5 bases). In germline, CDR1 is SGHAT, CDR2 FQNNGV. Trimming cost V 4 bases and J 3 bases, with 12 bases left between them. The CDR3 loop spans 14 amino acids. The chain's CDR3 is CASSSRWGYTEAFF. CDR3 nucleotide sequence: TGTGCCAGCAGCTCGAGGTGGGGCTACACTGAAGCTTTCTTT. The complete variable domain, with remaining parts taken from reference TRBV11-2 and TRBJ1-1, reads EAGVAQSPRYKIIEKRQSVAFWCNPISGHATLYWYQQILGQGPKLLIQFQNNGVVDDSQLPKDRFSAERLKGVDSTLKIQPAKLEDSAVYLCASSSRWGYTEAFFGQGTRLTVV.

This clone was observed once. This chain connects TRBV7-9 to TRBJ2-1; 10 bases are a match to TRBD1. CDR1 SEHNR and CDR2 FQNEAQ come from the germline V gene (reference sequence). Trimming at V came to 5 bases and at J to 2 bases, leaving 3 bases not matched to a gene. This CDR3 spans 15 amino acids. The CDR3 loop reads CASSRDRGPYNEQFF. For the CDR3, the DNA is TGTGCCAGCAGCAGGGACAGGGGTCCCTACAATGAGCAGTTCTTC.

V gene TRBV4-1 combines with J gene TRBJ2-3, with 14 bases identical to TRBD2. Trimming cost V 1 base and J 6 bases; bases outside gene matches: 6. This CDR3 has 17 amino acids. In germline, CDR1 is MGHRA, CDR2 YSYEKL. CDR3 sequence (DNA): TGCGCCAGCAGCCAAGCCCTCGGGACTAGCGGGAGTGATACGCAGTATTTT. It encodes CASSQALGTSGSDTQYF.

The chain joins TRBV6-6 to TRBJ2-7; 11 bases are shared with TRBD1. The trim removed 5 bases at V and 7 bases at J, leaving 7 bases unmatched. The CDR3 is 14 residues long. Germline values: CDR1 MNHNY, CDR2 SVGAGI (reference sequence). The CDR3 nucleotides read TGTGCCAGCAGTCCCAGGGACAGGGGGGGGGAGCAGTACTTC. This gives the protein CASSPRDRGGEQYF.

This clone was seen more than once but under ten times. The junction departs from the called germline gene at one end, perhaps through a read error. The rearrangement joins TRBV5-1 to TRBJ2-2; 8 bases fit TRBD2. The germline CDR1 and CDR2 sequences are SGHRS and YFSETQ. There are 16 residues in the CDR3. CDR3 in DNA: TGCGCCAGCAGCTTGGTAGGTAGCGGGAACGCCGGGGAGCTGTTTTTT. Encoded protein: CASSLVGSGNAGELFF.

This clone was seen only a few times. The CDR3 here is CASSEQGNYGYTF. CDR3 nucleotides: TGTGCCAGCAGTGAACAGGGTAACTATGGCTACACCTTC. The V gene is TRBV6-1, the J gene TRBJ1-2; TRBD1 might be the D (5 bases). The germline V gene encodes CDR1 MNHNS and CDR2 SASEGT. This CDR3 region has 13 residues. V lost 2 bases and J lost 1, with 5 bases in between.

V usage is TRBV4-3 and J usage is TRBJ1-3, with D possibly TRBD1 on 5 matching bases. This CDR3 contains 18 residues. Trimming removed 4 bases from V and 0 bases from J, with 19 bases in between. Germline V gene data show CDR1 as LGHNA and CDR2 as YSLEER. The CDR3 sequence: CASSRKGRGINSGNTIYF. As DNA, the CDR3 is TGCGCCAGCAGCCGAAAGGGGCGGGGGATTAACTCTGGAAACACCATATATTTT.

The chain joins TRBV28 to TRBJ2-7, with D tentatively TRBD2 (6 bases). V gave up 6 bases and J gave up 6 bases, with 12 bases separating them. The CDR3 loop spans 12 amino acids. The germline V gene has CDR1 MDHEN and CDR2 SYDVKM. Here the CDR3 DNA reads TGTGCCAGCAGCCAGACTAGAGGCGAGCAGTACTTC. Encoded protein: CASSQTRGEQYF.

The rearrangement links TRBV11-2 to TRBJ1-1; D possibly corresponds to TRBD1 (5 bases). The CDR3 spans 17 residues. V lost 0 bases and J lost 4, with 18 bases in between. Germline assignment: CDR1 SGHAT and CDR2 FQNNGV. The CDR3 DNA is TGTGCCAGCAGCTTAGACTGGACCTTTTCGGGGGGCACTGAAGCTTTCTTT. Translating gives CASSLDWTFSGGTEAFF.

This clone was picked up a small number of times. V usage is TRBV5-1 and J usage is TRBJ2-2; 9 positions agree with TRBD1. Trimming at V came to 3 bases and at J to 7 bases, leaving 7 bases not matched to a gene. Germline values: CDR1 SGHRS, CDR2 YFSETQ. The CDR3 is 15 residues long. CDR3 sequence: CASSSRTGDIGELFF. DNA of the CDR3: TGCGCCAGCAGCTCAAGGACAGGGGACATCGGGGAGCTGTTTTTT.

The chain recombines TRBV10-3 with TRBJ2-7; 12 nucleotides agree with TRBD2. CDR3 size: 14 residues. Losses at the gene ends were 10 bases for V and 4 bases for J; bases not matched to a gene: 8. Germline CDR1 and CDR2: ENHRY and SYGVKD. CDR3 bases: TGTGCCACCGAGACTAGCGGGAGAGAGTACGAGCAGTACTTC. It specifies CATETSGREYEQYF.

The V and J genes are TRBV5-4 and TRBJ2-7; no clear D. The CDR3 has 15 amino acids. Germline CDR1 reads SGHNT; CDR2 reads YYREEE (reference sequence). V gave up 2 bases and J gave up 4 bases, with 16 bases separating them. CDR3 in DNA: TGTGCCAGCAGCTTTATTATGGGTCGTACATACGAGCAGTACTTC. As protein: CASSFIMGRTYEQYF.

The rearrangement joins TRBV7-3 to TRBJ1-1, with a possible D match to TRBD1 (6 bases). Trimming cost V 5 bases and J 3 bases, with 19 bases left between them. Germline loops: CDR1 SGHTA, CDR2 FQGTGA. This CDR3 region has 16 residues. The CDR3 region has the DNA TGTGCCAGCAGCCTCACCCGGACAGACACACACACTGAAGCTTTCTTT. It is translated as CASSLTRTDTHTEAFF.

This clone has just a few counts. The chain links TRBV6-5 to TRBJ1-4, with D uncertain. Germline CDR1 is MNHEY and CDR2 is SVGAGI. The V gene lost 8 bases and the J gene lost 0 bases, with 13 bases spanning the gap. The CDR3 totals 15 residues. The CDR3 loop is CASLDGRTTNEKLFF. The CDR3 DNA follows: TGTGCCAGCCTAGACGGACGCACAACTAATGAAAAACTGTTTTTT.

V gene TRBV5-4 combines with J gene TRBJ1-5; perhaps TRBD1 as D (5 bases). V was clipped by 2 bases and J by 8 bases, with 8 bases between them. The CDR3 covers 12 residues. The germline CDR1 and CDR2 sequences are SGHNT and YYREEE (reference sequence). The CDR3 nucleotides read TGTGCCAGCAGCTTTTGGGGGGAGCCCCAGCATTTT. It encodes CASSFWGEPQHF.

The rearrangement joins TRBV9 to TRBJ1-1, with TRBD1 identical over 10 bases. The germline V gene encodes CDR1 SGDLS and CDR2 YYNGEE. V gave up 4 bases and J gave up 4 bases; unmatched junction bases: 7. CDR3 length: 15 amino acids. The CDR3 nucleotides are TGTGCCAGCAGCCAGACGGGACAGGGGAGCACTGAAGCTTTCTTT. This gives the protein CASSQTGQGSTEAFF.